This TCR beta chain was observed in a study of cytomegalovirus exposure and HLA in healthy donors. Use of 60 Vbeta and 13 Jbeta primers characterized the PCR. TCRdb's copy holds only in-frame clones and misses some; the assay was immunoSEQ multiplex PCR. The repertoire holds about 120,000 clones, with roughly three quarters as singletons. The CDR3 contains 11 residues. Germline-derived CDR1 and CDR2 are SQVTM and ANQGSEA. V lost 4 bases and J 4 bases, leaving 7 bases between the germline ends. The chain uses TRBV29-1 and TRBJ1-1; TRBD1 is a possible D gene (5 bases). The sample consisted of PBMCs. The receptor comes from a woman aged 40-49 years in good health and CMV-seropositive. CDR3 DNA sequence: TGCAGCGTTGCCAGGGTCACTGAAGCTTTCTTT. Protein sequence: CSVARVTEAFF.